This T cell receptor (beta chain) was obtained from a study of cytomegalovirus exposure and HLA in healthy donors (TCRdb year 2017). Regarding the research as a whole: According to an earlier analysis of 550 to 750 of the donors, roughly 180 million T cells yielded roughly 110 million unique TCR beta sequences and about 300 Gb of sequence data. Approximately 330 gigabases of sequencing data and tens of millions of unique TCR sequences made up an early release that covered over 550 HLA-typed donors. The genetic ancestry cluster associated with self-reported Caucasian donors included around four fifths of the 300 to 400 genotyped donors. The study aimed to test whether signatures of past pathogen exposure could be identified by cataloging public T cell receptors. The T cell repertoires of 666 subjects were profiled by immunosequencing and related to cytomegalovirus serostatus. Along with the approximately 700-subject first cohort, a separate validation cohort of over 90 different subjects was used. High-throughput TCR immunosequencing, statistical association of individual TCRs with disease status, and machine learning were combined to predict cytomegalovirus infection status. To study patterns of TCR occurrence, a later analysis re-analyzed previously published TCR beta repertoires from under 750 donors and added high-resolution HLA genotyping. Rather than using new phenotypic data, the later analysis identified candidate immune exposures from TCR beta sequences and from how often those sequences occurred across donors. An earlier analysis of around 540 of the donors applied high-throughput TCR beta sequencing to assess whether each TCR beta V gene segment acted as functional or pseudogenic. Donor age, sex, ethnicity and CMV serostatus were compiled together with the repertoire data. In a later genetic analysis, genome-wide SNP genotypes for about three fifths of the 666 donors were used, and that subset was treated as a discovery cohort. All discovery cohort repertoires had been generated using a single sequencing platform. HLA typing included class I and class II loci at four-digit resolution. Typing coverage differed by locus: A, B, C, DRB1 and DQB1 were typed in roughly 620-630 donors, DQA1 in 522, DPA1 in 600 to 610, and DPB1 in 450 to 490. Because of strong linkage in the cohort, four or five DR-DQ haplotypes were treated as single units for association and clustering. Among 350 to 400 genotyped donors of the cohort, an average of about 240,000 unique TCR beta nucleotide sequences were sequenced per donor, around 20% of them non-productive. Results the study describes overall, beyond this receptor: A later analysis found that HLA-associated TCR beta chains were more clonally expanded and had lower generation probabilities than equally common non-associated chains. The authors suggested that the approach could potentially be extended to other disease states and immunological phenotypes. Roughly uniform sequencing depth across donors was assumed in presence/absence analyses, although this assumption may not hold. Three of the identified cytomegalovirus-associated TCR beta chains were confirmed in vitro to be specific for cytomegalovirus antigens. Specific HLA alleles were associated with roughly 17,000 TCR beta sequences at a false discovery rate of 0.05 in a later analysis. A further reported finding was that TCR beta sequences accurately predicted the HLA-A and HLA-B alleles for most subjects in the first cohort. A group of highly shared sequence variants was considered likely to be a technical artifact of the sequencing pipeline. The cohort was sequenced for TCR beta chains only, and without alpha or paired-chain data the features that could be detected were limited. Immune exposure information for the cohort was limited to CMV serostatus. Most TCR sequences were seen in very few donors, while some public TCRs were found in many individuals. A later genetic analysis associated a missense DCLRE1C variant with V-gene and J-gene trimming of TCR beta chains, and an independent cohort replicated the association. The study gave a list of over 150 TCR beta chains associated with cytomegalovirus. In an earlier analysis of roughly 500 of the donors, most TCR beta V segments appeared in productive rearrangements about 87% or about 30% of the time, broadly matching IMGT annotations. HLA typing was unavailable for some donors at each locus, so association tests used only the typed subset. Because counts were too low, about 15 rarely observed V segments, including chromosome 9 orphons, were left out of the earlier analysis of about 500 of the donors. The classifier was reported to diagnose cytomegalovirus status with high specificity and sensitivity in both the original and validation cohorts. In a later analysis, the rate of TCR association differed among HLA loci, with DRB1 alleles having the most associated TCRs and HLA-C alleles having the fewest. Correlated functional status among segregating V segments might be attributable to linkage disequilibrium, but an unknown experimental factor could not be ruled out. According to a later genetic analysis, donors in an Asian-associated ancestry cluster had fewer N-insertions in productive TCRs than the approximately 670-donor mean. When HLA alleles, especially DR and DQ, strongly co-occurred, attributing TCR associations to individual alleles was difficult. According to a later analysis, most CMV-associated TCR beta chains appeared to be HLA-restricted, and the HLA associations seemed to be driven largely by CMV exposure. A later analysis reported that several top co-occurrence clusters appeared linked to parvovirus B19, influenza, CMV and Epstein-Barr virus.

The method was the immunoSEQ multiplex PCR assay. For the multiplex PCR, a mixture combining 60 forward primers for TCR Vbeta segments and 13 reverse primers for TCR Jbeta segments was used. The CDR3 region of rearranged TCR beta genes was amplified from genomic DNA with a multiplex PCR assay. The amplified TCR beta libraries were sequenced on the Illumina HiSeq System as 87-base-pair reads. Per the source publication's procedure: A later analysis counted about 82 million unique TCR beta chains across the roughly 700 repertoires, and roughly 9.9 million of these chains were shared by at least two donors. A nearest-neighbor algorithm error-corrected the raw reads and collapsed the reads into unique sequences, merging closely related sequences to remove PCR and sequencing errors. CDR3 sequences were aligned to IMGT reference sequences to assign V, D and J gene segments. For a sequence to be retained, a match of at least six nucleotides was required to both a V gene segment and a J gene segment. Rearrangements were classified as productive when the CDR3 lacked stop codons and remained in frame with V and J, and all other rearrangements were classified as non-productive. Following IMGT convention, CDR3 was defined as the stretch from the second conserved V-encoded cysteine up to the conserved J-encoded phenylalanine. In an earlier analysis of more than 550 of the donors, sequences lacking an unambiguous match to a single V gene segment were excluded. An earlier analysis of almost 600 of the donors classified V segments as functional when productive rearrangements were above 56.7% and as segregating when the standard deviation between donors was above 5%. A statistical classification framework was built for diagnosing cytomegalovirus status from the catalog of TCR beta chain sequences. In a later analysis, TCR nucleotide sequences were compared against IMGT/GENE-DB human TR gene sequences so that V and J genes could be assigned. In a later analysis, CDR3 sequences and most-parsimonious VDJ recombination scenarios were assigned using the TCRdist pipeline. In a later analysis, each TCR beta chain was defined by its CDR3 amino acid sequence together with its V-gene family, and reads without a unique V-gene family were excluded. In a later analysis, 500 to 700 highly shared, low-generation-probability nucleotide sequences were removed to address suspected cross-contamination and a sequencing artifact. In a later analysis, a clonal expansion index was calculated for each public chain from normalized within-repertoire ranks of inferred template counts. Generation probabilities in a later analysis came from a VDJ recombination model fitted to out-of-frame rearrangements, and those results were checked against IGoR. A later analysis scored TCR-TCR, TCR-HLA and TCR-CMV co-occurrence with hypergeometric tests, applying a repertoire-size bias correction to TCR pairs. To estimate false discovery rates, a later analysis permuted the HLA or CMV assignments 20 times. A later analysis grouped co-occurring TCRs with DBSCAN, adding TCRdist sequence similarity when clustering within HLA-allele-positive subsets. Co-occurrence clustering excluded repertoires with fewer than 30,000 or more than 120,000 public chains, plus five with anomalous nucleotide sharing. The table was pulled from immuneACCESS by TCRdb, which kept in-frame rearrangements only. Such tables lose some clones; where checked, under half of the loss comes from unresolved V genes, and the rest has no known cause. V and J calls and clone size are as listed in that table; D and trimming were resolved from the DNA. The sample profile shows approximately 92,000 clones; 60% to 85% of them were found once. 7.3% of the sample rests with the top ten.

Details on this clone: Its antigen is not yet known. One base away there is no much larger clone; base qualities are not given.

The cohort comprised several hundred healthy bone marrow donors. At the time of sampling, every cohort member was nominally healthy, though immune exposures that went unrecorded were likely present. The donor was CMV seropositive and belonged to the group of 270 or so seropositive cohort members. A peripheral blood sample was collected from each donor, and TCR beta sequencing was performed on peripheral blood mononuclear cells. Genomic DNA was extracted from the blood cell samples with the Qiagen DNeasy Blood Extraction Kit. Input material: PBMCs. The clonotype comes from a middle-aged man in good health and CMV-seropositive.

This receptor carries the CDR3 CASTSRGLGGEKLFF. The bases read TGTGCCAGTACCTCCCGGGGTCTCGGGGGAGAAAAACTGTTTTTT. Rearrangement joined TRBV19 to TRBJ1-4; possibly the D gene is TRBD1, per 5 matching bases. Measured from the cysteine to the phenylalanine, the CDR3 is 15 residues long. Solely the CDR3 DNA is kept, with 45 bases framed from the first base. V and J are truncated by 7 bases and 8 bases respectively, leaving an intervening sequence of 20 bases. CDR1 LNHDA and CDR2 SQIVND were looked up in the germline V gene (reference sequence). Joined to the reference TRBV19 and TRBJ1-4 proteins, this CDR3 gives the full variable domain: DGGITQSPKYLFRKEGQNVTLSCEQNLNHDAMYWYRQDPGQGLRLIYYSQIVNDFQKGDIAEGYSVSREKKESFPLTVTSAQKNPTAFYLCASTSRGLGGEKLFFGSGTQLSVL.